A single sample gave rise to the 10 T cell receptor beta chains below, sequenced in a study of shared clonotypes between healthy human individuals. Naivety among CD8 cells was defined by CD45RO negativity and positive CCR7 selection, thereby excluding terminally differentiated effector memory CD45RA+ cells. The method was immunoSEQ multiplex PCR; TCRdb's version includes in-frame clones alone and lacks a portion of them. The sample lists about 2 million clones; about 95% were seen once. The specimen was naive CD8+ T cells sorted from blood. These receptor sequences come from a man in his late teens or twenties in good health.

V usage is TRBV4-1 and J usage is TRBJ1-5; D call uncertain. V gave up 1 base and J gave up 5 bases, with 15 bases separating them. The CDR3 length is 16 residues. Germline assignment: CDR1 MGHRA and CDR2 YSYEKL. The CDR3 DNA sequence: TGCGCCAGCAGCCAAGGTCGCGGAGAGGGAGATCAGCCCCAGCATTTT. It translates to CASSQGRGEGDQPQHF.

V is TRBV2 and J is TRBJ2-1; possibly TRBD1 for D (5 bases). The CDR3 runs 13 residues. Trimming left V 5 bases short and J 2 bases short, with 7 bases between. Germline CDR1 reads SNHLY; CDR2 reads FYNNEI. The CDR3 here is CASSMTAYNEQFF. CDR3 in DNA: TGTGCCAGCAGTATGACAGCCTACAATGAGCAGTTCTTC.

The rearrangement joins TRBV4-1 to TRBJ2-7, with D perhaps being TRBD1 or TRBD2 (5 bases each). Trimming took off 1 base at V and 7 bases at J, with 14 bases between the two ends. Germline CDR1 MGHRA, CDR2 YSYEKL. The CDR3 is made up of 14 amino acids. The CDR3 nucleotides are TGCGCCAGCAGCCAAGTTCCAGGGACCTGGGAGCAGTACTTC. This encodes CASSQVPGTWEQYF.

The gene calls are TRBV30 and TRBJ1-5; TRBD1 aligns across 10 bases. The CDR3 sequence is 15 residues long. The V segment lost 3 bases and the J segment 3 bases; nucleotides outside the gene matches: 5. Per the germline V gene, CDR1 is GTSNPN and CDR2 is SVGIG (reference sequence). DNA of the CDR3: TGTGCCTGGAGCAGACAGGGGGCTAACAATCAGCCCCAGCATTTT. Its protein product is CAWSRQGANNQPQHF.

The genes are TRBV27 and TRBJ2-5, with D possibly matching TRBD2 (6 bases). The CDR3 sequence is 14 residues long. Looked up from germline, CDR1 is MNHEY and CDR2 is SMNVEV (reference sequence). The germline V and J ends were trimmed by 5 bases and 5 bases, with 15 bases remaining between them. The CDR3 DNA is TGTGCCAGCAGTCAACGGGGGAACGGCGAGACCCAGTACTTC. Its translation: CASSQRGNGETQYF.

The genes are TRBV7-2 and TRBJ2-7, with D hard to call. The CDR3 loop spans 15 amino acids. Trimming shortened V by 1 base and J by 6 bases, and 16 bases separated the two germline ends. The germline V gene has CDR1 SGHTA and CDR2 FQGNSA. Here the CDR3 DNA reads TGTGCCAGCAGCTTAGAAGGAAACTCCCTCACCGAGCAGTACTTC. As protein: CASSLEGNSLTEQYF.

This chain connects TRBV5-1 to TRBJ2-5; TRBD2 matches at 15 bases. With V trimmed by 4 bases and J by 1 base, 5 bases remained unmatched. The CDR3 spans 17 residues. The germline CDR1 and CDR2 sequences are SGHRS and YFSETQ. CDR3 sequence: CASSPGTSGGTQETQYF. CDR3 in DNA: TGCGCCAGCAGCCCAGGGACTAGCGGGGGGACCCAAGAGACCCAGTACTTC.

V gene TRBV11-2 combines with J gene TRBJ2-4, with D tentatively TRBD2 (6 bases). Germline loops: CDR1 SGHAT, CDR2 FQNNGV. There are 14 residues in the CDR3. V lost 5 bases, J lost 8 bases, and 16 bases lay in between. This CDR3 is CASSRKVREDIQYF. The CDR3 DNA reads TGTGCCAGCAGCCGCAAGGTTAGGGAGGACATTCAGTACTTC.

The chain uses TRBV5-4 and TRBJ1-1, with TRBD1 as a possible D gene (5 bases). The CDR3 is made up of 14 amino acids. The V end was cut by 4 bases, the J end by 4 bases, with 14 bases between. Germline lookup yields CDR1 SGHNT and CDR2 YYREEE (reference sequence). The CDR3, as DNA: TGTGCCAGCAGCCTCGTGGGGGGGAGCACTGAAGCTTTCTTT. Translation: CASSLVGGSTEAFF.

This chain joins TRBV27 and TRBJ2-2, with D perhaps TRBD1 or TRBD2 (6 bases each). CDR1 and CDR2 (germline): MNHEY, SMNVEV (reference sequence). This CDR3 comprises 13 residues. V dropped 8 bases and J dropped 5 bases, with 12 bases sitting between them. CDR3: CASAWRGTGELFF. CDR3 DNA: TGTGCCAGCGCTTGGAGGGGGACCGGGGAGCTGTTTTTT.